The rows below give T cell receptor beta chains drawn from one sample of a study of cytomegalovirus exposure and HLA in healthy donors. Some clones are missing from TCRdb's copy, which holds only in-frame ones; the method was immunoSEQ multiplex PCR. The data contain roughly 250,000 clones, roughly 81% of them seen just once; the ten biggest clones take up 2% to 2.5%. Sequenced material: PBMCs. These receptor sequences come from a woman between 35 and 50 years old in good health and CMV-seropositive. CDR3s include the opening cysteine and the closing phenylalanine or tryptophan. The D gene is left open where the match is weak. Expanded clones are given a class, and other clones once, few, many or no size at all.

D gene: -
clone size: once
V gene: TRBV2
J gene: TRBJ1-1
CDR3 DNA: TGTGCCAGCACTCCTGACCGGGTGGCTATCTTT
CDR3 protein: CASTPDRVAIF

D gene: TRBD2
clone size: -
V gene: TRBV27
J gene: TRBJ2-7
CDR3 DNA: TGTGCCAGCAGTTTATCCCTAGCGGGAGTCCTCAGCGAGCAGTACTTC
CDR3 protein: CASSLSLAGVLSEQYF

D gene: -
clone size: -
V gene: TRBV25-1
J gene: TRBJ1-4
CDR3 DNA: TGTGCCAGCAGTGCGGGGGTGAATGAAAAACTGTTTTTT
CDR3 protein: CASSAGVNEKLFF

D gene: TRBD1
clone size: -
V gene: TRBV7-9
J gene: TRBJ1-1
CDR3 DNA: TGTGCCAGCAGCCGAGGACAGGGGGCAAAAGCTTTCTTT
CDR3 protein: CASSRGQGAKAFF

D gene: TRBD2
clone size: once
V gene: TRBV7-2
J gene: TRBJ2-3
CDR3 DNA: TGTGCCAGCAGCCTAACCTTAGCGGGAGTTTTGGCAGATACGCAGTATTTT
CDR3 protein: CASSLTLAGVLADTQYF

D gene: -
clone size: -
V gene: TRBV6-5
J gene: TRBJ1-1
CDR3 DNA: TGTGCCAGCAGTTACGCAGGGATGAACACTGAAGCTTTCTTT
CDR3 protein: CASSYAGMNTEAFF

D gene: -
clone size: -
V gene: TRBV28
J gene: TRBJ1-2
CDR3 DNA: TGTGCCAGCAGTTTAGGGGACTTGGCCTATGGCTACACCTTC
CDR3 protein: CASSLGDLAYGYTF

D gene: TRBD1
clone size: -
V gene: TRBV5-8
J gene: TRBJ2-3
CDR3 DNA: TGTGCCAGCAGCCAAAACCCGGACAGGGGGCGCACAGATACGCAGTATTTT
CDR3 protein: CASSQNPDRGRTDTQYF

D gene: TRBD2
clone size: -
V gene: TRBV10-3
J gene: TRBJ2-1
CDR3 DNA: TGTGCCATCAATGAGCGGGAGGGCGGTTGGGTGCAGTTCTTC
CDR3 protein: CAINEREGGWVQFF

D gene: -
clone size: -
V gene: TRBV7-8
J gene: TRBJ1-5
CDR3 DNA: TGTGCCAGCAGCTTAGCACGAATCACCCAGGCAGGGCCCAATCAGCCCCAGCATTTT
CDR3 protein: CASSLARITQAGPNQPQHF

D gene: -
clone size: -
V gene: TRBV28
J gene: TRBJ2-1
CDR3 DNA: TGTGCCAGCAGCAAAGCTCTCAATGAGCAGTTCTTC
CDR3 protein: CASSKALNEQFF

D gene: TRBD2
clone size: -
V gene: TRBV4-1
J gene: TRBJ2-1
CDR3 DNA: TGCGCCAGCACCCAGGAGGGACTAGCGGGAGGGGAGCAGTTCTTC
CDR3 protein: CASTQEGLAGGEQFF

D gene: TRBD1
clone size: -
V gene: TRBV9
J gene: TRBJ2-7
CDR3 DNA: TGTGCCAGCAGCGTAAAGGGAGGGACAGGGGGCTCCTACGAGCAGTACTTC
CDR3 protein: CASSVKGGTGGSYEQYF

D gene: -
clone size: few
V gene: TRBV6-5
J gene: TRBJ1-5
CDR3 DNA: TGTGCCAGCAGTTACGGAGCTCGGGGTACTGTCCAGCATTTT
CDR3 protein: CASSYGARGTVQHF

D gene: TRBD2
clone size: -
V gene: TRBV14
J gene: TRBJ2-1
CDR3 DNA: TGTGCCAGCAGCCTAGCGGGAGGCTCCTACAATGAGCAGTTCTTC
CDR3 protein: CASSLAGGSYNEQFF

D gene: TRBD2
clone size: -
V gene: TRBV11-2
J gene: TRBJ2-1
CDR3 DNA: TGTGCCAGCAGCCCTAGCGGGAGGGACAATGAGCAGTTCTTC
CDR3 protein: CASSPSGRDNEQFF

D gene: TRBD1
clone size: -
V gene: TRBV27
J gene: TRBJ1-5
CDR3 DNA: TGTGCCAGCAGTTTGAAAACAGGGGGCGGAGATGGGGAGTACAGCAATCAGCCCCAGCATTTT
CDR3 protein: CASSLKTGGGDGEYSNQPQHF

D gene: TRBD1
clone size: -
V gene: TRBV10-3
J gene: TRBJ2-3
CDR3 DNA: TGTGCCATCAGCAAGGGACAGGCAGGCACAGATACGCAGTATTTT
CDR3 protein: CAISKGQAGTDTQYF

D gene: TRBD2
clone size: -
V gene: TRBV6-5
J gene: TRBJ2-5
CDR3 DNA: TGTGCCACCAGCCCGGGCGGGAGCCGAAAGACCCAGTACTTC
CDR3 protein: CATSPGGSRKTQYF

D gene: -
clone size: -
V gene: TRBV9
J gene: TRBJ2-7
CDR3 DNA: TGTGCCAGCAGCCCGCGCCTAGCCGGGTACGAGCAGTACTTC
CDR3 protein: CASSPRLAGYEQYF

D gene: TRBD1
clone size: -
V gene: TRBV6-1
J gene: TRBJ1-5
CDR3 DNA: TGTGCCAGCAGGGTCCAGGACAGGAGCAATCAGCCCCAGCATTTT
CDR3 protein: CASRVQDRSNQPQHF

D gene: -
clone size: once
V gene: TRBV2
J gene: TRBJ1-2
CDR3 DNA: TGTGCCAGCAGTGAAGCCGGGACATTCAACTATGGCTACACCTTC
CDR3 protein: CASSEAGTFNYGYTF

D gene: TRBD1
clone size: -
V gene: TRBV9
J gene: TRBJ1-4
CDR3 DNA: TGTGCCAGCAGCGTAGGGAGGGGGCTAACTAATGAAAAACTGTTTTTT
CDR3 protein: CASSVGRGLTNEKLFF

D gene: TRBD2
clone size: -
V gene: TRBV25-1
J gene: TRBJ2-7
CDR3 DNA: TGTGCCAGCAGTGAATCTAGCGGGATCCTGCTACGGGAGCAGTACTTC
CDR3 protein: CASSESSGILLREQYF

D gene: TRBD1
clone size: -
V gene: TRBV19
J gene: TRBJ2-7
CDR3 DNA: TGTGCCAGTACCGGGACAGGGACAGGAGAGCAGTACTTC
CDR3 protein: CASTGTGTGEQYF

D gene: -
clone size: -
V gene: TRBV11-2
J gene: TRBJ1-5
CDR3 DNA: TGTGCCAGCAGCTTAGAAACTAATCAGCCCCAGCATTTT
CDR3 protein: CASSLETNQPQHF

D gene: TRBD2
clone size: -
V gene: TRBV18
J gene: TRBJ2-2
CDR3 DNA: TGTGCCAGCTCACCCGCGACTAGCGGGAGCGCCGGGGAGCTGTTTTTT
CDR3 protein: CASSPATSGSAGELFF

D gene: TRBD2
clone size: -
V gene: TRBV5-4
J gene: TRBJ2-7
CDR3 DNA: TGTGCCAGCAGCATCTGGACTAGCGGGAGAGAGGAGCAGTACTTC
CDR3 protein: CASSIWTSGREEQYF

D gene: -
clone size: -
V gene: TRBV2
J gene: TRBJ2-7
CDR3 DNA: TGTGCCAGCAGGGAACAGAACTACGAGCAGTACTTC
CDR3 protein: CASREQNYEQYF

D gene: -
clone size: -
V gene: TRBV30
J gene: TRBJ2-1
CDR3 DNA: TGTGCCTGGAGCATTAGCGGCCTCAATGAGCAGTTCTTC
CDR3 protein: CAWSISGLNEQFF

D gene: TRBD2
clone size: few
V gene: TRBV7-8
J gene: TRBJ2-7
CDR3 DNA: TGTGCCAGCAGCTTAGGGACTAGCGGATCCTACGAGCAGTACTTC
CDR3 protein: CASSLGTSGSYEQYF

D gene: TRBD1
clone size: -
V gene: TRBV30
J gene: TRBJ1-5
CDR3 DNA: TGTGCCTGGAGTCCCGGGACAGCTAGCAATCAGCCCCAGCATTTT
CDR3 protein: CAWSPGTASNQPQHF

D gene: -
clone size: -
V gene: TRBV30
J gene: TRBJ1-4
CDR3 DNA: TGTGCCTGGAATTTGACACCAGACAGTGAAAAACTGTTTTTT
CDR3 protein: CAWNLTPDSEKLFF

D gene: TRBD1
clone size: -
V gene: TRBV30
J gene: TRBJ2-1
CDR3 DNA: TGTGCCTGGAGTCCGTCCAGGGGGACGGGTGAGCAGTTCTTC
CDR3 protein: CAWSPSRGTGEQFF

D gene: -
clone size: -
V gene: TRBV30
J gene: TRBJ1-4
CDR3 DNA: TGTGCCTGCAGACTCGGGACAAACAATGAAAAACTGTTTTTT
CDR3 protein: CACRLGTNNEKLFF

D gene: -
clone size: few
V gene: TRBV11-2
J gene: TRBJ1-4
CDR3 DNA: TGTGCCAGCAGCTTAGGCGGATTTTCAGGGATAAAACTGTTTTTT
CDR3 protein: CASSLGGFSGIKLFF

D gene: TRBD2
clone size: -
V gene: TRBV18
J gene: TRBJ2-1
CDR3 DNA: TGTGCCAGCTCACCAAGACTAGCGCTCTACCACAATGAGCAGTTCTTC
CDR3 protein: CASSPRLALYHNEQFF

D gene: -
clone size: -
V gene: TRBV27
J gene: TRBJ1-6
CDR3 DNA: TGTGCCAGCCAGAATTCACCCCTCCACTTT
CDR3 protein: CASQNSPLHF

D gene: TRBD2
clone size: -
V gene: TRBV27
J gene: TRBJ2-1
CDR3 DNA: TGTGCCAGCAATCCCCCGGGACTAGATTTCAATGAGCAGTTCTTC
CDR3 protein: CASNPPGLDFNEQFF

D gene: -
clone size: -
V gene: TRBV11-2
J gene: TRBJ1-3
CDR3 DNA: TGTGCCAGCAGCACAGGGACTGGAAACACCATATATTTT
CDR3 protein: CASSTGTGNTIYF

D gene: -
clone size: -
V gene: TRBV5-1
J gene: TRBJ1-3
CDR3 DNA: TGCGCCAGCAGCTTGGGGCAGGGTGGAAACACCATATATTTT
CDR3 protein: CASSLGQGGNTIYF

D gene: -
clone size: -
V gene: TRBV30
J gene: TRBJ2-1
CDR3 DNA: TGTGCCTGGATGGGTCTAGGTGGCTCCTACAATGAGCAGTTCTTC
CDR3 protein: CAWMGLGGSYNEQFF